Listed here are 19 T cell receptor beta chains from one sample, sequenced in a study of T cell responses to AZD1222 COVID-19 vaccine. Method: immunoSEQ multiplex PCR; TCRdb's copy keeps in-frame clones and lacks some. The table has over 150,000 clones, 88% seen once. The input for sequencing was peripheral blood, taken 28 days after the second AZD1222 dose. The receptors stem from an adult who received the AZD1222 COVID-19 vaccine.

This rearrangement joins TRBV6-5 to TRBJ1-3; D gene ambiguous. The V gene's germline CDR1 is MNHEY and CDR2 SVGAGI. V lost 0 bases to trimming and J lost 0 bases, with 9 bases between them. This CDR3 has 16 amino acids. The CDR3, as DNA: TGTGCCAGCAGTTACTCTCGGGGAGGCTCTGGAAACACCATATATTTT. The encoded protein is CASSYSRGGSGNTIYF.

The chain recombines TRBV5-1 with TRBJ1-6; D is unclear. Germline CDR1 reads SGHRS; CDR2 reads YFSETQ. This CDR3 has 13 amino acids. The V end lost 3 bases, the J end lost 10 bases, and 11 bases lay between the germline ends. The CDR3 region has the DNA TGCGCCAGCAGCTGGTCACGGGAATCACCCCTCCACTTT. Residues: CASSWSRESPLHF.

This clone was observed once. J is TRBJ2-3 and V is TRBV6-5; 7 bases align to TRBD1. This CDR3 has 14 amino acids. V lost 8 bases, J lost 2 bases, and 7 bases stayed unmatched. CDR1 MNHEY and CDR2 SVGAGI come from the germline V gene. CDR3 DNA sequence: TGTGCCAGCTGGAACAGGGGCCCCACAGATACGCAGTATTTT. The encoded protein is CASWNRGPTDTQYF.

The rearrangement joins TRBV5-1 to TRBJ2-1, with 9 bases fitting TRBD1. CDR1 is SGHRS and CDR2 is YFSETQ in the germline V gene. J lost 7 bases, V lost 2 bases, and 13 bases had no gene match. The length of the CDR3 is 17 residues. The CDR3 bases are TGCGCCAGCAGCTTAGGTCCCGGGACAGGGTACGGGAATGAGCAGTTCTTC. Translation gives CASSLGPGTGYGNEQFF. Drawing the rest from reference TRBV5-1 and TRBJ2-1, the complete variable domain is KAGVTQTPRYLIKTRGQQVTLSCSPISGHRSVSWYQQTPGQGLQFLFEYFSETQRNKGNFPGRFSGRQFSNSRSEMNVSTLELGDSALYLCASSLGPGTGYGNEQFFGPGTRLTVL.

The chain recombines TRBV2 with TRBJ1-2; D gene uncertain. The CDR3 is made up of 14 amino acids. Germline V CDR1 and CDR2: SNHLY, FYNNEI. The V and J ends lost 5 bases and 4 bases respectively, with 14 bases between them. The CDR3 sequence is CASSYDRRIYGYTF. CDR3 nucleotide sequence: TGTGCCAGCAGTTACGACCGAAGAATCTATGGCTACACCTTC.

The CDR3: CASSLGQGGNTEAFF. CDR3 nucleotide sequence: TGTGCCAGTAGTCTCGGACAGGGGGGGAACACTGAAGCTTTCTTT. This chain uses TRBV19 with TRBJ1-1; TRBD1 matches at 10 bases. In germline, CDR1 is LNHDA, CDR2 SQIVND (reference sequence). The junction had 4 bases not matched to a gene; V was cut back by 5 bases and J by 1 base. The CDR3 length is 15 residues.

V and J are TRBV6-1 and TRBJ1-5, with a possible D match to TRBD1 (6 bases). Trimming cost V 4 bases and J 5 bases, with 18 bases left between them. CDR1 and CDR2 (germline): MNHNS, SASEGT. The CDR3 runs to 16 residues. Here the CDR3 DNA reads TGTGCCAGCAGTGCCTTATACAGGGATGGTTATCAGCCCCAGCATTTT. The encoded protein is CASSALYRDGYQPQHF.

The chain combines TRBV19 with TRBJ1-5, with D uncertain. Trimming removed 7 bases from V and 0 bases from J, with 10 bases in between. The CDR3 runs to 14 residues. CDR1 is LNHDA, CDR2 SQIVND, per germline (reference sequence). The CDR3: CASIVWGSNQPQHF. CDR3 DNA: TGTGCCAGTATTGTATGGGGTAGCAATCAGCCCCAGCATTTT.

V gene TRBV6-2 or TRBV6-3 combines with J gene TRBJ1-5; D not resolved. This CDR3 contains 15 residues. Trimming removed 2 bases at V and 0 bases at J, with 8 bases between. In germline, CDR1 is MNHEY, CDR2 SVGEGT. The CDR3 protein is CASSYATASNQPQHF. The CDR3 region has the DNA TGTGCCAGCAGTTACGCCACAGCTAGCAATCAGCCCCAGCATTTT.

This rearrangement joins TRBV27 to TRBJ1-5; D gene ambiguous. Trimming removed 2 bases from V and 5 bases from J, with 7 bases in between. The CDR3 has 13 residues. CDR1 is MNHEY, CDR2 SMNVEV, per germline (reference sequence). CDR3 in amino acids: CASSLGGHQPQHF. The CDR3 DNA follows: TGTGCCAGCAGTTTAGGAGGGCATCAGCCCCAGCATTTT.

The CDR3 DNA sequence: TGTGCCAGCAGGGACAGGGGCACAGATACGCAGTATTTT. It translates to CASRDRGTDTQYF. The rearrangement joins TRBV27 to TRBJ2-3; 8 bases agree with TRBD1. The CDR3 runs to 13 residues. Per the germline V gene, CDR1 is MNHEY and CDR2 is SMNVEV (reference sequence). The V gene end was trimmed by 6 bases and the J gene end by 1 base; junction bases not matched to a gene: 0.

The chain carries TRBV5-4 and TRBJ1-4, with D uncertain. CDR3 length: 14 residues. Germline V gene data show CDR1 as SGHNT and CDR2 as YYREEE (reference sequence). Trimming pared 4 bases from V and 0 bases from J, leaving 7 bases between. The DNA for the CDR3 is TGTGCCAGCAGCCCGGACCCAACTAATGAAAAACTGTTTTTT. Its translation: CASSPDPTNEKLFF.

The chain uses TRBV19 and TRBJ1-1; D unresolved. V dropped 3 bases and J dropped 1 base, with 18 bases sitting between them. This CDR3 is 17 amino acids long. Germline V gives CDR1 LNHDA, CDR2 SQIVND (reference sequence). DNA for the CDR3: TGTGCCAGTAGTATGGCCCCGGGCCAGGTGGGGAACACTGAAGCTTTCTTT. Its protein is CASSMAPGQVGNTEAFF.

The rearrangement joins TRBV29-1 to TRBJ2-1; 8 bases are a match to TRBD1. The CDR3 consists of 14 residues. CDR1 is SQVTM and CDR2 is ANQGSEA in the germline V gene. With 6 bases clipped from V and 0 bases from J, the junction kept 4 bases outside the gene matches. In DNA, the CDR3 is TGCAGCGTCTGGACAGGGAGCTCCTACAATGAGCAGTTCTTC. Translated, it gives CSVWTGSSYNEQFF.

CDR3 coding DNA: TGCGCCAGCAGGGGGGGGCCATCGCCGGATACGCAGTATTTT. This sequence encodes CASRGGPSPDTQYF. The chain couples TRBV10-2 to TRBJ2-3; D might be TRBD2 (7 bases). The CDR3 loop spans 14 amino acids. V was pared by 6 bases and J by 6 bases, with 16 bases between. Germline V gene sequence: CDR1 WSHSY, CDR2 SAAADI.

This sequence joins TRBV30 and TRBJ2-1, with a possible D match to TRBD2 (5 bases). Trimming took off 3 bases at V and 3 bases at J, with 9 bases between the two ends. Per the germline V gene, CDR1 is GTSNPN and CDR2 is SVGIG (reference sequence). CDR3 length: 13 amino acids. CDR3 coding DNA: TGTGCCTGGAGACGGGGTCTCTACAATGAGCAGTTCTTC. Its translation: CAWRRGLYNEQFF.

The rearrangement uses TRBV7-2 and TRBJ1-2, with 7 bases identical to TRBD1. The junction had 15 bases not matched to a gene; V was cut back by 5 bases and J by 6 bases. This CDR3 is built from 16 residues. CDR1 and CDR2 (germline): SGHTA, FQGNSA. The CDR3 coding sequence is TGTGCCAGCAGCGAGCCTTGGGGACAGAAACCGAATGGCTACACCTTC. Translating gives CASSEPWGQKPNGYTF.

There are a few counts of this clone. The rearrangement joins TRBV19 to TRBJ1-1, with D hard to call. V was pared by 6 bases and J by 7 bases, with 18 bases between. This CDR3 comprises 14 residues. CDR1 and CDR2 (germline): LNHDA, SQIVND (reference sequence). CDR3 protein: CASRKVARELEAFF. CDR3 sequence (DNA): TGTGCCAGTAGAAAGGTAGCCCGGGAACTTGAAGCTTTCTTT.

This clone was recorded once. The CDR3: CASSLGDNTEAFF. The CDR3 region has the DNA TGCGCCAGCAGCTTGGGGGACAACACTGAAGCTTTCTTT. The V and J genes are TRBV5-1 and TRBJ1-1, with D perhaps TRBD1 (5 bases). Trimming stripped 0 bases from V and 2 bases from J, with 5 bases between. Germline V gene data show CDR1 as SGHRS and CDR2 as YFSETQ. The CDR3 is made up of 13 amino acids.